This T cell receptor beta chain was identified in a study of shared clonotypes between healthy human individuals. The study's findings and limits: The study found lower generation probabilities in non-shared clonotypes than in those shared by all four donors. Investigators expected sequencing depth to affect clonotype sharing among donors.

Note on this clone: Its target is unknown.

Sequencing used immunoSEQ multiplex PCR; TCRdb keeps in-frame clones, though not all of them. The sample records about 750,000 clones, more than 85% being singletons. As defined, naive CD8 cells were CD45RO-negative and positively selected for CCR7, with terminally differentiated effector memory CD45RA+ cells excluded. The CDR3 is 20 amino acids. The germline gives CDR1 MDHEN, CDR2 SYDVKM. Trimming removed 3 bases from V and 1 base from J; junction bases left unmatched: 11. The sequence came from a man aged 25 to 40 in good health. Sequencing used naive CD8+ T cells sorted from blood. The rearrangement links TRBV28 to TRBJ2-5; the match to TRBD2 covers 16 bases. CDR3 in DNA: TGTGCCAGCAGTTTCCCATCCGGGACTAGCGGGAGGGCCCGCCAAGAGACCCAGTACTTC. This encodes CASSFPSGTSGRARQETQYF. Drawing the rest from reference TRBV28 and TRBJ2-5, the complete variable domain is DVKVTQSSRYLVKRTGEKVFLECVQDMDHENMFWYRQDPGLGLRLIYFSYDVKMKEKGDIPEGYSVSREKKERFSLILESASTNQTSMYLCASSFPSGTSGRARQETQYFGPGTRLLVL.